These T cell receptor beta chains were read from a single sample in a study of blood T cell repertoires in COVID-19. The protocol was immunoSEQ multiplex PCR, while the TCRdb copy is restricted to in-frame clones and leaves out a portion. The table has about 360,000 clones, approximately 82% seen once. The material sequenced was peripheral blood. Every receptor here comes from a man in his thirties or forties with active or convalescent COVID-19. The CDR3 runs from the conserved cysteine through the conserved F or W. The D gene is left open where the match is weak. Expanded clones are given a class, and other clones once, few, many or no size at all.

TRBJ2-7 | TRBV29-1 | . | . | TGCAGCGTTGAGGGGGGGGCAGCTCTGCTGAGGGGCGAGCAGTACTTC | CSVEGGAALLRGEQYF
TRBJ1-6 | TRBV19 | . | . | TGTGCCAGTAGTGCAGAGGCGGGGGCTCCCAATTCACCCCTCCACTTT | CASSAEAGAPNSPLHF
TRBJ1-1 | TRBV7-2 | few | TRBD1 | TGTGCCAGCAGCCCGGACAGGGCAGCTTTCTTT | CASSPDRAAFF
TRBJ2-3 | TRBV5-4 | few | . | TGTGCCAGCAGCGGGGGACTTCGCACAGATACGCAGTATTTT | CASSGGLRTDTQYF
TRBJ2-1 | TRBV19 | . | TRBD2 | TGTGCCAGTAGCCCTCGATATGGGACTAGCGGAAACAATGAGCAGTTCTTC | CASSPRYGTSGNNEQFF
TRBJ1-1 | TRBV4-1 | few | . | TGCGCCAGCAGCCAAAGGAGGGGCATGGACCGTCGCTTTGAAGCTTTCTTT | CASSQRRGMDRRFEAFF
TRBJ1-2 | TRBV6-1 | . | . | TGTGCCAGCAGTGAAATGCGGGGGACCTATGGCTACACCTTC | CASSEMRGTYGYTF
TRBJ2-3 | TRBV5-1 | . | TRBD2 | TGCGCCAGCAGCTTGGAGGGACTAGCTCTGACAGATACGCAGTATTTT | CASSLEGLALTDTQYF
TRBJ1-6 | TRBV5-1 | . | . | TGCGCCAGCAGCCGGGGAATGGGGGCCAGTTCACCCCTCCACTTT | CASSRGMGASSPLHF
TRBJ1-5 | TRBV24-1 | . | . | TGTGCCAGCCTACCCCCGGGAACCGCGTATAGCAATCAGCCCCAGCATTTT | CASLPPGTAYSNQPQHF
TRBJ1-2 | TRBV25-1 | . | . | TGTGCCAGCTTCTCGGAGGCCAGTCACTATGGCTACACCTTC | CASFSEASHYGYTF
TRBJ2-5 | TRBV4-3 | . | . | TGCGCCAGCAGCCCCCAGGGCGCGTCCCAGGAGACCCAGTACTTC | CASSPQGASQETQYF
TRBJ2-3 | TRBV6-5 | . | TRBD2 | TGTGCCAGTTTGACTAGCGGGATCACAGATACGCAGTATTTT | CASLTSGITDTQYF
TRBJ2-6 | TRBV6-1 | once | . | TGTGCCAGCAGTGAAGCGCAGGGCTCTGGGGCCAACGTCCTGACTTTC | CASSEAQGSGANVLTF
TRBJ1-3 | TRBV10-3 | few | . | TGTGCCATCAGGAGACAGGATGGGGACACCATATATTTT | CAIRRQDGDTIYF
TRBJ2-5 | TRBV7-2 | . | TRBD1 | TGTGCCAGCAGCTTAGAAGGGGGCAGGGAGACCCAGTACTTC | CASSLEGGRETQYF
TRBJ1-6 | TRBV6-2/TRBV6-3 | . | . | TGTGCCAGCAGTTACGGTGGGGGACACCTTAATTCACCCCTCCACTTT | CASSYGGGHLNSPLHF
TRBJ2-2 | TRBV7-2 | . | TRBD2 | TGTGCCAGCAGCTTATATCCACCTAGCGGGACGAACACCGGGGAGCTGTTTTTT | CASSLYPPSGTNTGELFF
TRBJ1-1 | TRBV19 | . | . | TGTGCCAGTATTCCCCAGCAGGGTGGAAGGAACACTGAAGCTTTCTTT | CASIPQQGGRNTEAFF
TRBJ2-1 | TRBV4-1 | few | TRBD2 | TGCGCCAGCAGCCAAGGGCCACGAGGGAGGGCGGAAGAGCAGTTCTTC | CASSQGPRGRAEEQFF
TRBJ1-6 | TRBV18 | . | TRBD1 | TGTGCCAGCTCAGCAGGGACAGGGGGCTCACCCCTCCACTTT | CASSAGTGGSPLHF
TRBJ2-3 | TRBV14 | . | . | TGTGCCAGCAGCCAAAATACCAGAGATACGCAGTATTTT | CASSQNTRDTQYF
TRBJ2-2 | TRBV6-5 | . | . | TGTGCCAGCAGTATTTCCTCACTGGACACCGGGGAGCTGTTTTTT | CASSISSLDTGELFF
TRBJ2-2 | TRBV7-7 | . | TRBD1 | TGTGCCAGCAGCAGTTCAGGGGGCGCGGACACCGGGGAGCTGTTTTTT | CASSSSGGADTGELFF
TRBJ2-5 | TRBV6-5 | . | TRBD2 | TGTGCCAGCAGGGGGGGAGGGGTAGAGACCCAGTACTTC | CASRGGGVETQYF
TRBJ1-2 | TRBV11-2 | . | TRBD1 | TGTGCCAGCAGCCGAGACAGGGGGCACTATGGCTACACCTTC | CASSRDRGHYGYTF
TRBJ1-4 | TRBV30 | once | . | TGTGCCTGGAGCGGCGACCATCCGGACGGGAGCGAAAAACTGTTTTTT | CAWSGDHPDGSEKLFF
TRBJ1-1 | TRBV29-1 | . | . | TGCAGCGTTGGGGCAGGGGTCACTGAAGCTTTCTTT | CSVGAGVTEAFF
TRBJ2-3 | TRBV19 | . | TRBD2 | TGTGCCAGTAGTCTACGGACTAGCGGGAGGGATACGCAGTATTTT | CASSLRTSGRDTQYF
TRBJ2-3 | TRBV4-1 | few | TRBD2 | TGCGCCAGCAGCCGAACGCCAGGTCTTCGGGGGGGCCAGGATACGCAGTATTTT | CASSRTPGLRGGQDTQYF
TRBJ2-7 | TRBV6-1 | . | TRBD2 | TGTGCCAGCAGTGAAATGGGTGGGAGGGACTACGAGCAGTACTTC | CASSEMGGRDYEQYF
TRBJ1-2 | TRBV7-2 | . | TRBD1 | TGTGCCAGCAGCCTAGGACAGGAGGACTATGGCTACACCTTC | CASSLGQEDYGYTF
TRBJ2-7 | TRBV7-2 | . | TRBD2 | TGTGCCAGCAGCTTAGTTGGGACTAGCGGGATCGAGCAGTACTTC | CASSLVGTSGIEQYF
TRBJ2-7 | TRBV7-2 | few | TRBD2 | TGTGCCAGCAGCTTACCCGACCTGGGAAGCGGGGGCTACGAGCAGTACTTC | CASSLPDLGSGGYEQYF
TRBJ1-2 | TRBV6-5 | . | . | TGTGCCAGCCAGGAGGGCCCCGAAGGGGGCTACACCTTC | CASQEGPEGGYTF
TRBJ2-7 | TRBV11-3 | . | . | TGTGCCAGCAGCCAAGCGGGCCGGCGCCTCGAGCAGTACTTC | CASSQAGRRLEQYF
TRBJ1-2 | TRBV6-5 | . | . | TGTGCCACCCGACAAACAGCGGGCTATGGCTACACCTTC | CATRQTAGYGYTF
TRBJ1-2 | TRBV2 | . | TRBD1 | TGTGCCAGCAGCCTAGGGACAGGGGGCGTCTACACCTTC | CASSLGTGGVYTF
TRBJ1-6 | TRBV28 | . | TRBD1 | TGTGCCAGCAGTCCCTCGACAGGGCTAAATTCACCCCTCCACTTT | CASSPSTGLNSPLHF
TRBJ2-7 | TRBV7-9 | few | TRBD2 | TGTGCCAGCAGCTCTAGCGGGAGTCTCCCCTACGAGCAGTACTTC | CASSSSGSLPYEQYF
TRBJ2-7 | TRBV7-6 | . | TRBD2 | TGTGCCAGCAGCTTAGTAGCGGGAGGGGTCTACGAGCAGTACTTC | CASSLVAGGVYEQYF
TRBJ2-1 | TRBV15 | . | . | TGTGCCACCAGCAGAGATCTAGGCCCTCAGGGTGAGCAGTTCTTC | CATSRDLGPQGEQFF
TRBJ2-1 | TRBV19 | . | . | TGTGCCAGTAGTGGCGACTTCTACAATGAGCAGTTCTTC | CASSGDFYNEQFF
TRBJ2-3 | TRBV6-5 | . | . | TGTGCCAGCAGGAACTCAGGGAGCACAGATACGCAGTATTTT | CASRNSGSTDTQYF
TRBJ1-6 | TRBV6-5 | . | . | TGTGCCAGCAGAGGCGGATCGGATTCACCCCTCCACTTT | CASRGGSDSPLHF
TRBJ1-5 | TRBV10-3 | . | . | TGTGCCATCAGTGAGACATGGTTTTCCAATCAGCCCCAGCATTTT | CAISETWFSNQPQHF
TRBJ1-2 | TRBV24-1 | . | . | TGTGCCACCAGTGAGGACAGATCGTATGGCTACACCTTC | CATSEDRSYGYTF